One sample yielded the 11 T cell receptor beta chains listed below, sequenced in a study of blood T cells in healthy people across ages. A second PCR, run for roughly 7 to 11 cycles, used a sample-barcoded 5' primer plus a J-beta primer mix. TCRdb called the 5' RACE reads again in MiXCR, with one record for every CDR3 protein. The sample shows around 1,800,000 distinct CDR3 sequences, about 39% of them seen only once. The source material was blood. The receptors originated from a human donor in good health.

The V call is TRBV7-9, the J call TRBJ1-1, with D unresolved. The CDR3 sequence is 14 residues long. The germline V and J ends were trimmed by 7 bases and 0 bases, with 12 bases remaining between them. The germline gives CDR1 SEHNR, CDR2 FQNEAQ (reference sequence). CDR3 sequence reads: CASNDDSLNTEAFF. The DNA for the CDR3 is TGTGCCAGCAACGATGATAGCCTGAACACTGAAGCTTTCTTT.

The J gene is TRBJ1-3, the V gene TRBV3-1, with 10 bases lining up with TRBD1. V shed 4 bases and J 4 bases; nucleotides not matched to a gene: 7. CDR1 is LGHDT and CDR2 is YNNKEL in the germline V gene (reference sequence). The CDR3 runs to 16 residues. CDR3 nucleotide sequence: TGTGCCAGCAGCCCAACCGGGACAGGGGCCGGAAACACCATATATTTT. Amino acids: CASSPTGTGAGNTIYF.

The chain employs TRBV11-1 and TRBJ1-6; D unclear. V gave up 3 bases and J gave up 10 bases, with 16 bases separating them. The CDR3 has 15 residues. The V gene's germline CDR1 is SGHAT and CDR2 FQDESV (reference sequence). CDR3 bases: TGTGCCAGCAGCTTCTTACAGCGATCCGACTCACCCCTCCACTTT. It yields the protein CASSFLQRSDSPLHF.

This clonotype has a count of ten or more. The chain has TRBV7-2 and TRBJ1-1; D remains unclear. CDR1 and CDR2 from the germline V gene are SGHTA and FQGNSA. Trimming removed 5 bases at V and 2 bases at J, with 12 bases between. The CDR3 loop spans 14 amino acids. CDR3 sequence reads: CASSPGRVNTEAFF. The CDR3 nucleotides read TGTGCCAGCAGCCCGGGTCGGGTTAACACTGAAGCTTTCTTT.

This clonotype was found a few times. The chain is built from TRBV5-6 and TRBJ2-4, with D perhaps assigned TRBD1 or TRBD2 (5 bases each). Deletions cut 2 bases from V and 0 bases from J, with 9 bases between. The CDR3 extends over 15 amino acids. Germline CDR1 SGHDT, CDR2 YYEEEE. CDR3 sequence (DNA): TGTGCCAGCAGCTTCGTCGGGACAGCCAAAAACATTCAGTACTTC. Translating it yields CASSFVGTAKNIQYF.

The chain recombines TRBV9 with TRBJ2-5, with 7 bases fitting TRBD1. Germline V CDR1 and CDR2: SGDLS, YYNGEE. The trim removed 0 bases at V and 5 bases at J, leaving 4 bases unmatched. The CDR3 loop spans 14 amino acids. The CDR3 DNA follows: TGTGCCAGCAGCGTAGAACAGGGGTCCGAGACCCAGTACTTC. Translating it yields CASSVEQGSETQYF.

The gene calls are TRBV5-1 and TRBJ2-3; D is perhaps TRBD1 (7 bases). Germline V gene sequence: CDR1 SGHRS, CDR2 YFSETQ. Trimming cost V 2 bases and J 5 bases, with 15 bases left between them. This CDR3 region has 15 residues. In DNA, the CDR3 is TGCGCCAGCAGCTTCCGCGGAGGGGGCGGAGATACGCAGTATTTT. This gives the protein CASSFRGGGGDTQYF.

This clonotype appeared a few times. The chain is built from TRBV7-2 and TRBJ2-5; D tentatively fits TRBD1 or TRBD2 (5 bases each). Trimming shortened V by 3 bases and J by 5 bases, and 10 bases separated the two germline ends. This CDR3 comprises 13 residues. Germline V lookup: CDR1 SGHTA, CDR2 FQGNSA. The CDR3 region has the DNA TGTGCCAGCAGCTTTAATGAGGGGGAGACCCAGTACTTC. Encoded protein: CASSFNEGETQYF.

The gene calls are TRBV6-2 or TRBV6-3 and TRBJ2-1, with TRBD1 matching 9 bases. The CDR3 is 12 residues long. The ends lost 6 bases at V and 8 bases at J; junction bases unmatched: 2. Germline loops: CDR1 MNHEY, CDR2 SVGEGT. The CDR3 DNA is TGTGCCAGCAGGGGGACAGGGTATGAGCAGTTCTTC. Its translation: CASRGTGYEQFF.

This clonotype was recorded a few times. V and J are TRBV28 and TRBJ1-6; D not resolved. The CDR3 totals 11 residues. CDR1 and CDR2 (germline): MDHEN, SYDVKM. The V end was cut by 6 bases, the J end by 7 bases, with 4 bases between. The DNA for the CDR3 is TGTGCCAGCAGGCAAAATTCACCCCTCCACTTT. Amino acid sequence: CASRQNSPLHF.

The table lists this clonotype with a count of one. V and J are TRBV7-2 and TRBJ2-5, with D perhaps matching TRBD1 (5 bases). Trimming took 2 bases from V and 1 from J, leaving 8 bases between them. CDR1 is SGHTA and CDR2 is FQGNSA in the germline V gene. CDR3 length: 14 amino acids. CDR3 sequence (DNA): TGTGCCAGCAGCTTAAGACAGAGCCAAGAGACCCAGTACTTC. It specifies CASSLRQSQETQYF.